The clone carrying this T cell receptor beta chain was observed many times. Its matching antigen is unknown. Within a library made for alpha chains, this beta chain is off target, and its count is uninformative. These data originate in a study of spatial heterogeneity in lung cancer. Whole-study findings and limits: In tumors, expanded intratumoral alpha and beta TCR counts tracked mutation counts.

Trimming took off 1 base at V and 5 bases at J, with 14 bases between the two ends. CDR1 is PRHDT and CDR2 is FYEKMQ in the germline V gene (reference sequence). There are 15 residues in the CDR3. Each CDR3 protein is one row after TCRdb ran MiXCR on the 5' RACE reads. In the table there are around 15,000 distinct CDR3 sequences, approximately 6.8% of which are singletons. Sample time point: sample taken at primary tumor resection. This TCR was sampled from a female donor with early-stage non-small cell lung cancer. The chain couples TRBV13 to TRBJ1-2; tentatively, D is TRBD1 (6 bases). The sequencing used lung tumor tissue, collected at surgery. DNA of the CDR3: TGTGCCAGCAGCTTAGTGGCCAGGGGAATATATGGCTACACCTTC. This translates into CASSLVARGIYGYTF. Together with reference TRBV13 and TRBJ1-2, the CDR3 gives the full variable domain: AAGVIQSPRHLIKEKRETATLKCYPIPRHDTVYWYQQGPGQDPQFLISFYEKMQSDKGSIPDRFSAQQFSDYHSELNMSSLELGDSALYFCASSLVARGIYGYTFGSGTRLTVV.